Detailed here is one TCR beta chain. Antigen unknown. Mismatch with germline at one junction end may stem from a read error. Other DNA sequences in this specimen translate into the identical CDR3. Related graft donors supplied nonmyeloablative bone marrow transplants, and mixed chimerism was transient. The V gene's germline CDR1 is LNHNV and CDR2 YYDKDF (reference sequence). This CDR3 comprises 18 residues. This sample was taken from a study of Tregs in tolerant kidney transplant recipients. Study conclusions and caveats: Tregs expanded with activated donor B cells seemed most donor-specific. Changing PCR primers prevented nucleotide comparison between some patients' samples. This study did not directly address biological reproducibility.

Measured with immunoSEQ multiplex PCR; TCRdb has only the in-frame clones, and not every one. The profile shows approximately 81,000 clones, 75% to 95% of them singletons. V gene TRBV15 combines with J gene TRBJ1-6; 9 nucleotides line up with TRBD1. The material was CD4+ T cells from blood (PBMCs), obtained 24 months after the transplant. The TCR originated in a human patient who received a combined kidney and bone marrow transplant. The graft donor may account for some of the T cells. As DNA, the CDR3 is TGTGCCACCAGCAGAGATCTAAACAGGGGGCGAAATAATTCCCCCCTCCACTTT. This translates into CATSRDLNRGRNNSPLHF.